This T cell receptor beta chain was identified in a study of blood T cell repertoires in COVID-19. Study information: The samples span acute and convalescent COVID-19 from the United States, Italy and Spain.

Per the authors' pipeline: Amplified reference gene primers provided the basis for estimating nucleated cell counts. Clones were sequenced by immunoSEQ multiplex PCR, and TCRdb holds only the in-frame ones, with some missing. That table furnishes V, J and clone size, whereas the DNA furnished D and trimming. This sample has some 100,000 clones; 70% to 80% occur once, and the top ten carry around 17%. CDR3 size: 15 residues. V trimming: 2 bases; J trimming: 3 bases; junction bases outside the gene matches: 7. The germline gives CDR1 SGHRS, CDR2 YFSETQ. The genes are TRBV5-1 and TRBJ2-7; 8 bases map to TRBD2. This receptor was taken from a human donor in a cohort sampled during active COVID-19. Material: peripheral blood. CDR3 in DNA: TGCGCCAGCAGCTTAGGGACTAGGAAACTCTACGAGCAGTACTTC. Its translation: CASSLGTRKLYEQYF.